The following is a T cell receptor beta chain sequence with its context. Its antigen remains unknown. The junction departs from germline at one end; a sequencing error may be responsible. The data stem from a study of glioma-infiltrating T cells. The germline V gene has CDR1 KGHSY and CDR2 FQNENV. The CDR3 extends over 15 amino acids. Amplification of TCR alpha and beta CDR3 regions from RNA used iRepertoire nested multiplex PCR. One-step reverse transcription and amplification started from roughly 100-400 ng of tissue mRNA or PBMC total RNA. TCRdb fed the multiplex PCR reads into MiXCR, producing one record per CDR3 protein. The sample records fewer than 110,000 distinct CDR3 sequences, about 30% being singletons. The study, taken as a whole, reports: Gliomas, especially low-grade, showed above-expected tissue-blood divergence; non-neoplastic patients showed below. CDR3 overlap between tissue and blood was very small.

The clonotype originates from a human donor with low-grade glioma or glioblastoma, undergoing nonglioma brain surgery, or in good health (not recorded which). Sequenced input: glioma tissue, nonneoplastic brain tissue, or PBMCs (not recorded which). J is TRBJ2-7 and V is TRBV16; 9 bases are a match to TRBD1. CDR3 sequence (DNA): TGTGCCAGCGTTCTTGGGGGGACAGGGACCTACGAGCTGTACTTC. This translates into CASVLGGTGTYELYF. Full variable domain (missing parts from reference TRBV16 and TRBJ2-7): GEEVAQTPKHLVRGEGQKAKLYCAPIKGHSYVFWYQQVLKNEFKFLISFQNENVFDETGMPKERFSAKCLPNSPCSLEIQATKLEDSAVYFCASVLGGTGTYELYFGPGTRLTVT.